This T cell receptor beta chain stems from a study of blood T cell repertoires in COVID-19. For the study at large: Material from acute and convalescent COVID-19 was sourced from the United States, Italy and Spain. Sources were T cells, B-cell-depleted T cells, or PBMCs; the material itself was cDNA or gDNA.

CDR3 size: 14 residues. Germline loops: CDR1 MNHEY, CDR2 SVGAGI. The V gene lost 8 bases and the J gene lost 3 bases, with 16 bases spanning the gap. Original processing notes: Amplification of reference gene primers was used by the study to estimate nucleated cell counts. Assay used: immunoSEQ multiplex PCR; TCRdb lists only in-frame clones, some missing. The V and J calls and clone size are taken from that table; D and trimming were inferred from the DNA. The sample lists 80,000 to 95,000 clones, about four fifths occurring once. The sample taken for sequencing was peripheral blood. This clonotype was obtained from a man older than 75 with acute or convalescent COVID-19. The chain has TRBV6-5 and TRBJ1-2, with TRBD1 as a possible D gene (5 bases). The CDR3 protein is CASRKRGGDYGYTF. The CDR3 region has the DNA TGTGCCAGCCGAAAAAGGGGAGGGGACTATGGCTACACCTTC.